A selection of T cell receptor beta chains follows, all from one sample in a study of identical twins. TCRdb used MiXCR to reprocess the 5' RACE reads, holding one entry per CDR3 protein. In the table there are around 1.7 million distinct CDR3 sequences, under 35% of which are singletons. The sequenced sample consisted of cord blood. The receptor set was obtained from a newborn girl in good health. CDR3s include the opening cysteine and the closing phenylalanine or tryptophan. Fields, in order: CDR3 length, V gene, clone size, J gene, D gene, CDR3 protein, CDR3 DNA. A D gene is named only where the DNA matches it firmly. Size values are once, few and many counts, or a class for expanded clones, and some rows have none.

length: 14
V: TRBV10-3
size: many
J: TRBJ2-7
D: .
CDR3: CAISGWAPAAEQYF
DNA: TGTGCCATCAGTGGTTGGGCCCCCGCCGCTGAGCAGTACTTC

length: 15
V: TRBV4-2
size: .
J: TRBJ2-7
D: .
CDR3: CASSRLGDGDYEQYF
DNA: TGTGCCAGCAGCCGACTAGGGGACGGGGACTACGAGCAGTACTTC

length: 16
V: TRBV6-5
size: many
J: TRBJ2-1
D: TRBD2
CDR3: CASSYLGLAGVNEQFF
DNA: TGTGCCAGCAGTTACTTGGGACTAGCGGGAGTTAATGAGCAGTTCTTC

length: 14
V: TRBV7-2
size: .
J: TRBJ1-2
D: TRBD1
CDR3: CASSRGQGAWGYTF
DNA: TGTGCCAGCAGTCGAGGACAGGGGGCATGGGGCTACACCTTC

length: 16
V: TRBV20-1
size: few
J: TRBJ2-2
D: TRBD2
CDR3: CSARDPLAGKAGELFF
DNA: TGCAGTGCTAGAGACCCACTAGCGGGAAAGGCCGGGGAGCTGTTTTTT

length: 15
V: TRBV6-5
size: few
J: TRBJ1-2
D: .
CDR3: CASRAGTRSSYGYTF
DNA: TGTGCCAGCAGGGCCGGGACACGATCTTCCTATGGCTACACCTTC

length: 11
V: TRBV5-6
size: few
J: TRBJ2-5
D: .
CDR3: CASSLDTTQYF
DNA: TGTGCCAGCAGCTTGGATACGACCCAGTACTTC

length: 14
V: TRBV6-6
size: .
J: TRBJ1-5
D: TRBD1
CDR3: CASTDTGGGQPQHF
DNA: TGTGCCAGCACCGACACAGGGGGCGGTCAGCCCCAGCATTTT

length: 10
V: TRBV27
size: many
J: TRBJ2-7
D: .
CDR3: CASRRHEQYF
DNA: TGTGCCAGCAGGAGACACGAGCAGTACTTC

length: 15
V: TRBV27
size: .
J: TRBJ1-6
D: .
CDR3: CASSHRASSASPLHF
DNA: TGTGCCAGCAGTCACAGGGCTTCGAGTGCGTCACCCCTCCACTTT

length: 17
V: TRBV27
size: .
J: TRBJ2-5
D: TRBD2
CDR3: CASSPHRTSGRRETQYF
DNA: TGTGCCAGCAGTCCGCATCGGACTAGCGGGAGGCGAGAGACCCAGTACTTC

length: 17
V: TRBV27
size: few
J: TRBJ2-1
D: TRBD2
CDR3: CASSLISLAGVYNEQFF
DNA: TGTGCCAGCAGTTTAATATCCTTAGCGGGGGTCTACAATGAGCAGTTCTTC

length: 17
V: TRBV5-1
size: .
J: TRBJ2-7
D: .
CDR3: CASSLISARAYSYEQYF
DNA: TGCGCCAGCAGCTTGATTTCGGCCAGGGCCTATTCCTACGAGCAGTACTTC

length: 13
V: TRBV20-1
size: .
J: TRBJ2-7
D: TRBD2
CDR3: CSASPSGRYEQYF
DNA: TGCAGTGCTAGCCCTAGCGGGAGGTACGAGCAGTACTTC

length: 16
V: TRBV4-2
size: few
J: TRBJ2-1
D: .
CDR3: CACSQDDSVRYNEQFF
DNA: TGTGCCTGCAGCCAAGATGATTCAGTACGGTACAATGAGCAGTTCTTC

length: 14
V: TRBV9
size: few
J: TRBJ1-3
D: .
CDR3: CASSVGGYGNTIYF
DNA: TGTGCCAGCAGCGTAGGGGGATATGGAAACACCATATATTTT

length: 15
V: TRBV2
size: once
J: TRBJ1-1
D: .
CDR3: CASNTPGRGVTEAFF
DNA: TGTGCCAGCAATACCCCGGGACGGGGGGTGACTGAAGCTTTCTTT

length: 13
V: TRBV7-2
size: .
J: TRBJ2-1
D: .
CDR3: CASSLALGRTQFF
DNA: TGTGCCAGCAGCTTAGCGCTTGGCCGGACCCAGTTCTTC

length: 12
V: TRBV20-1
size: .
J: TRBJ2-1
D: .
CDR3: CSARLAVNEQFF
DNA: TGCAGTGCTAGACTAGCCGTCAATGAGCAGTTCTTC

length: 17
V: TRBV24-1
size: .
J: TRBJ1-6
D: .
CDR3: CATSLTGTPRYNSPLHF
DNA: TGTGCCACCAGTCTCACAGGGACACCGCGATATAATTCACCCCTCCACTTT

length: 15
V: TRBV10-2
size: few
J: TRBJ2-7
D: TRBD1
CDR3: CASGPSTGPDYEQYF
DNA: TGCGCCAGCGGGCCATCGACAGGGCCAGATTACGAGCAGTACTTC

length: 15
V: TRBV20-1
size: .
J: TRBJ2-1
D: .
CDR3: CSARSRGVPYNEQFF
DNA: TGCAGTGCTAGGAGTAGGGGAGTTCCCTACAATGAGCAGTTCTTC

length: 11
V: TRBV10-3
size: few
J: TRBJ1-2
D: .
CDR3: CAISGNYGYTF
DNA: TGTGCCATCAGTGGGAACTATGGCTACACCTTC

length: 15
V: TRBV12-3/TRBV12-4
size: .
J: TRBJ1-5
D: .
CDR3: CASSLWGGKGQPQHF
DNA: TGTGCCAGCAGTTTATGGGGGGGGAAGGGGCAGCCCCAGCATTTT

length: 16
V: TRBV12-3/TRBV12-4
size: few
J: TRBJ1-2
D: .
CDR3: CASSLRAGNPNYGYTF
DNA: TGTGCCAGCAGCCTCCGGGCGGGGAATCCTAACTATGGCTACACCTTC

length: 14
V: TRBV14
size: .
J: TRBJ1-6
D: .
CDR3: CASSQRGADSPLHF
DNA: TGTGCCAGCAGCCAGCGGGGGGCTGATTCACCCCTCCACTTT